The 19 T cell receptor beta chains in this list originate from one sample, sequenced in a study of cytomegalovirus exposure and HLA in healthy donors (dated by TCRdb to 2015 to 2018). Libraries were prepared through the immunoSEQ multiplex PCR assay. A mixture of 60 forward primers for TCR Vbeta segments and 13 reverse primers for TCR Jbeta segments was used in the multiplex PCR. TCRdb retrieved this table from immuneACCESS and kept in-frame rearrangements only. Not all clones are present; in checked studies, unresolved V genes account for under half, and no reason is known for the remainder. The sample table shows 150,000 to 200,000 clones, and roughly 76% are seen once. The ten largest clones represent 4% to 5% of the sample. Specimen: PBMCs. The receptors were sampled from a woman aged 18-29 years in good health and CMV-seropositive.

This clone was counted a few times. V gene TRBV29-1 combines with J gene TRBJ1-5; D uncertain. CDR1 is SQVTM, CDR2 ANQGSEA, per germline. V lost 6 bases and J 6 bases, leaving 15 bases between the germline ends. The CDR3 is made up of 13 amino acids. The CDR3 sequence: CSVSVGEGQPQHF. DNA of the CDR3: TGCAGCGTGAGCGTCGGGGAAGGTCAGCCCCAGCATTTT.

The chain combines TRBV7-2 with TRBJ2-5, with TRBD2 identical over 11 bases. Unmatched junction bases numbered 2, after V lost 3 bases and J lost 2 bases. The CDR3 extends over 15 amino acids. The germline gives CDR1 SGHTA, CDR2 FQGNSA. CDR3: CASSFSGGGQETQYF. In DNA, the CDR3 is TGTGCCAGCAGCTTTAGCGGGGGGGGGCAAGAGACCCAGTACTTC. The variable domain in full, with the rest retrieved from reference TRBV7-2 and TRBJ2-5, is GAGVSQSPSNKVTEKGKDVELRCDPISGHTALYWYRQSLGQGLEFLIYFQGNSAPDKSGLPSDRFSAERTGGSVSTLTIQRTQQEDSAVYLCASSFSGGGQETQYFGPGTRLLVL.

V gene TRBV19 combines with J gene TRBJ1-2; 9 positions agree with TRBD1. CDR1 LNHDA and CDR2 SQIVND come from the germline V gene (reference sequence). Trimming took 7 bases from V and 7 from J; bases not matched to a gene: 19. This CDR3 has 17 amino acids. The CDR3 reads CASKGSYTPGQGTGYTF. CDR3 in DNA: TGTGCCAGTAAGGGCTCATACACTCCGGGACAGGGTACTGGCTACACCTTC.

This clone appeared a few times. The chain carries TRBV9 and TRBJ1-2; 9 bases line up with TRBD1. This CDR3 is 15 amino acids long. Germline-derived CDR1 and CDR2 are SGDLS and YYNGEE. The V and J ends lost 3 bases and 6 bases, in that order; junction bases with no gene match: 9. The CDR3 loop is CASSDNRDRDHGYTF. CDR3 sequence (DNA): TGTGCCAGCAGCGATAACCGGGACAGGGACCATGGCTACACCTTC.

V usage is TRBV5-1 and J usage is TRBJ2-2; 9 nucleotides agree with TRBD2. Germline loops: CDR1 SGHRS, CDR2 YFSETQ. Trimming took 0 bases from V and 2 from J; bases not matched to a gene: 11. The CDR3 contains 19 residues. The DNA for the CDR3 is TGCGCCAGCAGCTTGGGTGTGTGGGGGACTAGCTATAACACCGGGGAGCTGTTTTTT. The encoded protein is CASSLGVWGTSYNTGELFF.

CDR3 sequence: CASRTTGSFYEQYF. The CDR3 DNA is TGTGCCAGCCGGACCACAGGTTCCTTCTACGAGCAGTACTTC. V is TRBV28 and J is TRBJ2-7; TRBD1 is a possible D gene (5 bases). V gave up 8 bases and J gave up 3 bases, with 17 bases separating them. This CDR3 contains 14 residues. Germline V gene lookup returns CDR1 MDHEN and CDR2 SYDVKM. Combining the CDR3 with reference TRBV28 and TRBJ2-7 gives the whole variable domain DVKVTQSSRYLVKRTGEKVFLECVQDMDHENMFWYRQDPGLGLRLIYFSYDVKMKEKGDIPEGYSVSREKKERFSLILESASTNQTSMYLCASRTTGSFYEQYFGPGTRLTVT.

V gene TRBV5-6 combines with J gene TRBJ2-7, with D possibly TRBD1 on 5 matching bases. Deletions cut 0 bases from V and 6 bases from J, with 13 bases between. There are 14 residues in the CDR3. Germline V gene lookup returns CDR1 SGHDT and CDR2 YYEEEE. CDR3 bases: TGTGCCAGCAGCTTGGCCAGGGTAGTGGGCGAGCAGTACTTC. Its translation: CASSLARVVGEQYF.

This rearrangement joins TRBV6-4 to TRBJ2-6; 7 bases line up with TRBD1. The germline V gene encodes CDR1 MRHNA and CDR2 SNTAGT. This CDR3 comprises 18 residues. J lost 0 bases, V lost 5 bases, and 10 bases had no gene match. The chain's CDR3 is CASSILRDRYSGANVLTF. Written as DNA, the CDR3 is TGTGCCAGCAGTATACTCCGGGACAGATACTCTGGGGCCAACGTCCTGACTTTC.

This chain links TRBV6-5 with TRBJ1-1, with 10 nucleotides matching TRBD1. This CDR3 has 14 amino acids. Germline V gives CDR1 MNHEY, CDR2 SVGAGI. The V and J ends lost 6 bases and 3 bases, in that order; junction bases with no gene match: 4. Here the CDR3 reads CASRAGTGDTEAFF. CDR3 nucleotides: TGTGCCAGCAGAGCAGGGACAGGGGACACTGAAGCTTTCTTT.

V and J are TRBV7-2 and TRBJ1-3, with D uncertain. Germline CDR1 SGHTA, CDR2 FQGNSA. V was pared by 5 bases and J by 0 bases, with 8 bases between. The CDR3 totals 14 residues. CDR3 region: CASSPLLSGNTIYF. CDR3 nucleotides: TGTGCCAGCAGCCCCCTTCTCTCTGGAAACACCATATATTTT.

The CDR3 loop is CASGNGATRNEQFF. The CDR3 DNA is TGTGCCAGTGGTAATGGGGCGACGAGAAATGAGCAGTTCTTC. The chain employs TRBV19 and TRBJ2-1; a possible D gene is TRBD1 (5 bases). The V end lost 8 bases, the J end lost 7 bases, and 18 bases lay between the germline ends. CDR1 and CDR2 (germline): LNHDA, SQIVND (reference sequence). The CDR3 covers 14 residues.

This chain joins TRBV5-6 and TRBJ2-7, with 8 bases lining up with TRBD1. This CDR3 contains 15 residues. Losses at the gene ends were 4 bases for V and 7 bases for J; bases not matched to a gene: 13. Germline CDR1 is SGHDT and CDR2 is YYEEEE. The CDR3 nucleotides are TGTGCCAGCAGCCCCGGGACAGGCATTTCATTAGAGCAGTACTTC. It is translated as CASSPGTGISLEQYF.

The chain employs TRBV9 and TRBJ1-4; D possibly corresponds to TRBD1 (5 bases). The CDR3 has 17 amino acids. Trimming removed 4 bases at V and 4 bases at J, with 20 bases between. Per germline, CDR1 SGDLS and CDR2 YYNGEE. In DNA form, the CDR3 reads TGTGCCAGCAGCCCACGGCCCCGCGGGGCCCTTAATGAAAAACTGTTTTTT. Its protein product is CASSPRPRGALNEKLFF.

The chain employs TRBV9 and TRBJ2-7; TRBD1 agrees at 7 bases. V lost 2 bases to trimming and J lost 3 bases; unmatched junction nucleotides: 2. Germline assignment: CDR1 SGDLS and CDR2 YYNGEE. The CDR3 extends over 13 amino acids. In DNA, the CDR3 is TGTGCCAGCAGCGTCCAGGGGGACTACGAGCAGTACTTC. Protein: CASSVQGDYEQYF.

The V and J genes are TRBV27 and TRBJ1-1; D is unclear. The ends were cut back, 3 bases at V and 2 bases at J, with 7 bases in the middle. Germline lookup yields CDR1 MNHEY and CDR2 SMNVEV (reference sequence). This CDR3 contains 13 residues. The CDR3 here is CASSFTSNTEAFF. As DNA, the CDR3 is TGTGCCAGCAGTTTTACTAGTAACACTGAAGCTTTCTTT.

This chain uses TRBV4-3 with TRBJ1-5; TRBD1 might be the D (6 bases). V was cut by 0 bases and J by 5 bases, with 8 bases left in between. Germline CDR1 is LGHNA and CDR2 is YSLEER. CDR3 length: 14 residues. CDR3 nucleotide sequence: TGCGCCAGCAGCCAAGATCACAGGGATCAGCCCCAGCATTTT. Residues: CASSQDHRDQPQHF.

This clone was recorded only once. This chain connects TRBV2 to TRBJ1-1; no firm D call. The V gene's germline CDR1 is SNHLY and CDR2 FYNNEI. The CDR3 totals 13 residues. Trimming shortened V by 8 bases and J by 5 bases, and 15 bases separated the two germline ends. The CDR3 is CASGAGPRTEAFF. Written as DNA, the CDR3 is TGTGCCAGCGGCGCCGGTCCGAGGACTGAAGCTTTCTTT.

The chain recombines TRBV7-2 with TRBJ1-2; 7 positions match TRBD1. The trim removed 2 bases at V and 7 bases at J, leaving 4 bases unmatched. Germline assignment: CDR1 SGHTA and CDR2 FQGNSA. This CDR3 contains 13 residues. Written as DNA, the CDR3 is TGTGCCAGCAGCTTAACAGGGGTCTTTGGCTACACCTTC. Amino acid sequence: CASSLTGVFGYTF.

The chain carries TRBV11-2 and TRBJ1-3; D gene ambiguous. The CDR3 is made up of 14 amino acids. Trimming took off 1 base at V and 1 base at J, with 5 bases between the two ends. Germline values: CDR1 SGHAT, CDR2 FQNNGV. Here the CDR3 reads CASSLGGSGNTIYF. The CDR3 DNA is TGTGCCAGCAGCTTAGGAGGGTCTGGAAACACCATATATTTT.